The present TCR beta chain was sequenced within a study of T-cell memory formation after mild COVID-19. MiXCR, applied by TCRdb to the 5' RACE reads, yields one record per CDR3 protein. The repertoire consists of around 150,000 distinct CDR3 sequences, with around 10% occurring once and the leading ten covering 3.5% to 4%. V was clipped by 5 bases and J by 5 bases; unmatched bases: 5. The germline CDR1 and CDR2 sequences are DFQATT and SNEGSKA (reference sequence). There are 13 residues in the CDR3. The J gene is TRBJ1-4, the V gene TRBV20-1, with 7 bases identical to TRBD1. The receptor's source is a man aged 18 to 30 who had mild COVID-19 (a few samples of this study predate the infection). Cell type and time point are not known. Input material: PBMCs or a T cell subset sorted from them (not recorded which). CDR3 residues: CSARQGLNEKLFF. The DNA for the CDR3 is TGCAGTGCTCGACAGGGATTAAATGAAAAACTGTTTTTT.